Presented here are 18 T cell receptor beta chains from one specimen sequenced in a study of CXCR3-negative and CXCR3-positive naive CD8 T cells. General study findings and limits: In CXCR3-positive naive cells, the TRB CDR3s were more hydrophobic than in CXCR3-negative naive cells.

cDNA libraries for TRB were generated by 5' RACE incorporating UMI labels. TCRdb reprocessed the 5' RACE reads, keeping one entry per CDR3 protein, no DNA. Here the sample table reports around 130,000 distinct CDR3 sequences. No antigen has been identified for these receptors. The specimen sequenced was naive CXCR3+ CD8+ T cells from blood. Subset given: CD45RO-CCR7+CD27+CD95- naive CD8+ T cells expressing CXCR3 (TNR3+). The receptors were gathered from a human donor in good health. Some clones in this sample may be carry-over from other donors' samples.

This chain links TRBV28 with TRBJ2-7. CDR3 length: 13 residues. Germline V CDR1 and CDR2: MDHEN, SYDVKM. The CDR3 spells CASSSTERGEQYF.

The chain uses TRBV7-2 and TRBJ1-5; the D call of TRBD1 rests on TCRdb alone, since no DNA is present to check it. Per germline, CDR1 SGHTA and CDR2 FQGNSA. The CDR3 length is 14 residues. CDR3 sequence: CASQMVGGRQPQHF.

The chain carries TRBV6-2 or TRBV6-3 and TRBJ2-3; the TCRdb D gene call, TRBD1, has no DNA to confirm it. This CDR3 has 15 amino acids. Germline V gene lookup returns CDR1 MNHEY and CDR2 SVGEGT. This CDR3 reads CASSPTVGATDTQYF.

The chain uses TRBV5-1 and TRBJ2-1; the D call from TCRdb, TRBD2, cannot be confirmed without DNA. Germline CDR1 is SGHRS and CDR2 is YFSETQ. This CDR3 is built from 16 residues. The CDR3 loop is CASSSYQSGGMNEQFF. Combining the CDR3 with reference TRBV5-1 and TRBJ2-1 gives the whole variable domain KAGVTQTPRYLIKTRGQQVTLSCSPISGHRSVSWYQQTPGQGLQFLFEYFSETQRNKGNFPGRFSGRQFSNSRSEMNVSTLELGDSALYLCASSSYQSGGMNEQFFGPGTRLTVL.

This chain connects TRBV5-1 to TRBJ1-1. This CDR3 has 12 amino acids. Germline assignment: CDR1 SGHRS and CDR2 YFSETQ. CDR3 region: CASRIVDTEAFF.

This chain links TRBV5-1 with TRBJ2-4; absent DNA, TCRdb's TRBD1 call cannot be checked. The CDR3 spans 11 residues. CDR1 and CDR2 (germline): SGHRS, YFSETQ. The chain's CDR3 is CASSAGQDQQF.

The chain couples TRBV9 to TRBJ1-5. This CDR3 region has 21 residues. Germline loops: CDR1 SGDLS, CDR2 YYNGEE. This CDR3 is CASSVANRNPTTRDSNQPQHF. The full variable domain, completed using reference TRBV9 and TRBJ1-5, is DSGVTQTPKHLITATGQRVTLRCSPRSGDLSVYWYQQSLDQGLQFLIQYYNGEERAKGNILERFSAQQFPDLHSELNLSSLELGDSALYFCASSVANRNPTTRDSNQPQHFGDGTRLSIL.

V and J are TRBV20-1 and TRBJ2-1. From germline, CDR1 is DFQATT and CDR2 SNEGSKA (reference sequence). This CDR3 region has 16 residues. CDR3 residues: CSASPTSQEFYNEQFF.

The V and J genes are TRBV11-2 and TRBJ1-2; TCRdb's D gene call, TRBD1, goes unchecked for lack of DNA. Germline CDR1 SGHAT, CDR2 FQNNGV. This CDR3 region has 19 residues. The CDR3 loop reads CASSATDRGVLSLNYGYTF.

The chain carries TRBV7-9 and TRBJ2-2; the TCRdb call, TRBD1, lacks DNA for checking. The CDR3 sequence is 17 residues long. The germline V gene encodes CDR1 SEHNR and CDR2 FQNEAQ (reference sequence). Here the CDR3 reads CASSLGDSWTNTGELFF.

J is TRBJ2-3 and V is TRBV5-4. The CDR3 spans 15 residues. Germline CDR1 and CDR2: SGHNT and YYREEE (reference sequence). This CDR3 reads CASSLGWLSTDTQYF. Complete variable domain (other parts from reference TRBV5-4 and TRBJ2-3): ETGVTQSPTHLIKTRGQQVTLRCSSQSGHNTVSWYQQALGQGPQFIFQYYREEENGRGNFPPRFSGLQFPNYSSELNVNALELDDSALYLCASSLGWLSTDTQYFGPGTRLTVL.

The chain is built from TRBV9 and TRBJ2-7; TCRdb designates TRBD1, a call that cannot be tested without DNA. This CDR3 contains 14 residues. Per germline, CDR1 SGDLS and CDR2 YYNGEE. CDR3 loop: CASSPGGRTYEQYF.

This CDR3 is CALKPQILNTEAFF. The chain links TRBV28 to TRBJ1-1. Germline V gene lookup returns CDR1 MDHEN and CDR2 SYDVKM. The CDR3 totals 14 residues.

The chain uses TRBV6-5 and TRBJ1-1; no DNA is available, so the TRBD1 call from TCRdb remains unchecked. CDR3 size: 14 residues. The germline gives CDR1 MNHEY, CDR2 SVGAGI. CDR3 amino acids: CASRPTGGSTEAFF.

The rearrangement uses TRBV15 and TRBJ1-5; the TCRdb D gene call, TRBD1, has no DNA to confirm it. Germline V CDR1 and CDR2: LNHNV, YYDKDF (reference sequence). The CDR3 runs to 15 residues. This CDR3 is CATSHRGKGYQPQHF.

The V gene is TRBV29-1, the J gene TRBJ2-7; the D call from TCRdb, TRBD1, cannot be confirmed without DNA. CDR3 length: 16 amino acids. CDR1 is SQVTM, CDR2 ANQGSEA, per germline. The CDR3 loop is CSVEGPRDREIYEQYF.

The chain links TRBV12-3 or TRBV12-4 to TRBJ1-2; the D gene TCRdb calls, TRBD1, cannot be checked with no DNA. CDR3 size: 14 residues. The chain's CDR3 is CASSQGAFFFGYTF.

The chain has TRBV3-1 and TRBJ2-1; lacking DNA, the TRBD1 call made by TCRdb goes unchecked. CDR1 and CDR2 (germline): LGHDT, YNNKEL (reference sequence). The CDR3 length is 14 residues. CDR3 sequence reads: CASSHFDRPGEQFF.